These 22 T cell receptor beta chains came from one sample sequenced in a study of blood T cell repertoires in COVID-19. Assay used: immunoSEQ multiplex PCR; TCRdb lists only in-frame clones, some missing. The data hold about 140,000 clones, with approximately 87% observed a single time. Sequenced material: peripheral blood. The receptors come from a woman aged 45-65 years with active or convalescent COVID-19.

J is TRBJ2-5 and V is TRBV2, with TRBD1 identical over 8 bases. From germline, CDR1 is SNHLY and CDR2 FYNNEI. After removal of 1 base from V and 2 bases from J, the junction contained 6 bases not matched to a gene. The CDR3 spans 16 residues. The CDR3 sequence is CASSEGKGTGQETQYF. CDR3 coding DNA: TGTGCCAGCAGTGAAGGTAAAGGGACAGGACAAGAGACCCAGTACTTC.

This clone occurred a few times. The chain joins TRBV28 to TRBJ1-1; TRBD1 agrees at 10 bases. Germline lookup yields CDR1 MDHEN and CDR2 SYDVKM. Trimming removed 11 bases from V and 4 bases from J; junction bases left unmatched: 10. The CDR3 totals 14 residues. The CDR3 loop reads CASGMGQGSTEAFF. In DNA, the CDR3 is TGTGCCTCCGGAATGGGACAGGGGAGCACTGAAGCTTTCTTT.

The V call is TRBV12-3 or TRBV12-4, the J call TRBJ1-2; possibly TRBD1 for D (5 bases). CDR3 length: 12 amino acids. The germline V and J ends were trimmed by 5 bases and 5 bases, with 9 bases remaining between them. The CDR3 nucleotides read TGTGCCAGCAGTAAGGGGTGGTATGGCTACACCTTC. This translates into CASSKGWYGYTF.

The chain carries TRBV28 and TRBJ1-1; TRBD1 aligns across 7 bases. This CDR3 is built from 12 residues. The V and J ends lost 5 bases and 7 bases, in that order; junction bases with no gene match: 4. The germline CDR1 and CDR2 sequences are MDHEN and SYDVKM. The CDR3 protein is CASSQGVSEAFF. CDR3 DNA: TGTGCCAGCAGTCAGGGGGTCAGTGAAGCTTTCTTT. The variable domain in full, completed from reference TRBV28 and TRBJ1-1, reads DVKVTQSSRYLVKRTGEKVFLECVQDMDHENMFWYRQDPGLGLRLIYFSYDVKMKEKGDIPEGYSVSREKKERFSLILESASTNQTSMYLCASSQGVSEAFFGQGTRLTVV.

The chain couples TRBV5-1 to TRBJ2-1; 8 nucleotides align to TRBD2. The CDR3 has 16 amino acids. Germline CDR1 is SGHRS and CDR2 is YFSETQ. With V trimmed by 3 bases and J by 2 bases, 7 bases remained unmatched. The CDR3 loop reads CASSSAGTRTYNEQFF. CDR3 sequence (DNA): TGCGCCAGCAGCTCAGCCGGGACTAGGACCTACAATGAGCAGTTCTTC.

The chain has TRBV30 and TRBJ1-5, with D maybe TRBD1 (6 bases). The V and J ends lost 2 bases and 4 bases respectively, with 9 bases between them. Germline V gives CDR1 GTSNPN, CDR2 SVGIG (reference sequence). This CDR3 comprises 13 residues. CDR3 nucleotides: TGTGCCTGGAGTCTACAGGGTAATCAGCCCCAGCATTTT. This encodes CAWSLQGNQPQHF. The full variable domain, its missing parts supplied by reference TRBV30 and TRBJ1-5, is SQTIHQWPATLVQPVGSPLSLECTVEGTSNPNLYWYRQAAGRGLQLLFYSVGIGQISSEVPQNLSASRPQDRQFILSSKKLLLSDSGFYLCAWSLQGNQPQHFGDGTRLSIL.

The chain is built from TRBV28 and TRBJ2-7; maybe TRBD2 (6 bases). Germline V gene sequence: CDR1 MDHEN, CDR2 SYDVKM. CDR3 length: 15 amino acids. Deletions cut 2 bases from V and 4 bases from J, with 15 bases between. The CDR3 region has the DNA TGTGCCAGCAGTTTAGCGTCGGGAGAAACTTACGAGCAGTACTTC. Its protein product is CASSLASGETYEQYF.

J is TRBJ2-1 and V is TRBV15; D is ambiguous. The CDR3 covers 13 residues. Germline V CDR1 and CDR2: LNHNV, YYDKDF (reference sequence). V was pared by 1 base and J by 7 bases, with 8 bases between. CDR3 region: CATSRVVENEQFF. CDR3 coding DNA: TGTGCCACCAGCAGAGTGGTAGAAAATGAGCAGTTCTTC.

The rearrangement uses TRBV7-9 and TRBJ1-2; maybe TRBD1 (6 bases). Looked up from germline, CDR1 is SEHNR and CDR2 is FQNEAQ (reference sequence). V shed 0 bases and J shed 4 bases, with 12 bases lying between them. This CDR3 has 15 residues. Here the CDR3 reads CASSLAVGGSYGYTF. CDR3 nucleotide sequence: TGTGCCAGCAGCTTAGCGGTAGGGGGTTCCTATGGCTACACCTTC.

This chain joins TRBV5-4 and TRBJ2-1; 9 bases are a match to TRBD1. CDR3 length: 15 residues. Germline V lookup: CDR1 SGHNT, CDR2 YYREEE (reference sequence). Trimming removed 4 bases from V and 2 bases from J; junction bases left unmatched: 4. DNA for the CDR3: TGTGCCAGCAGCCAAGGACAGGGGACCTACAATGAGCAGTTCTTC. Translating gives CASSQGQGTYNEQFF.

The rearrangement uses TRBV19 and TRBJ2-1; TRBD2 matches 15 bases. The CDR3 is 16 amino acids. With V trimmed by 5 bases and J by 2 bases, 1 base remained unmatched. CDR1 is LNHDA, CDR2 SQIVND, per germline (reference sequence). CDR3 sequence: CASSWTSGGAYNEQFF. The CDR3 nucleotides are TGTGCCAGTAGTTGGACTAGCGGGGGGGCCTACAATGAGCAGTTCTTC.

V usage is TRBV2 and J usage is TRBJ2-2; D not resolved. The V and J ends lost 7 bases and 2 bases respectively, with 5 bases between them. The germline CDR1 and CDR2 sequences are SNHLY and FYNNEI. The CDR3 covers 12 residues. The CDR3 region is CASTRNTGELFF. DNA for the CDR3: TGTGCCAGCACCCGTAACACCGGGGAGCTGTTTTTT. The whole variable domain, remainder taken from reference TRBV2 and TRBJ2-2, is EPEVTQTPSHQVTQMGQEVILRCVPISNHLYFYWYRQILGQKVEFLVSFYNNEISEKSEIFDDQFSVERPDGSNFTLKIRSTKLEDSAMYFCASTRNTGELFFGEGSRLTVL.

V gene TRBV3-1 (or the pseudogene TRBV3-2) combines with J gene TRBJ1-3; D gene uncertain. CDR1 and CDR2 (germline): LGHDT, YNNKEL (reference sequence). V lost 0 bases and J 4 bases, leaving 4 bases between the germline ends. The length of the CDR3 is 13 residues. The CDR3 loop reads CASSQDSGNTIYF. CDR3 coding DNA: TGTGCCAGCAGCCAAGATTCGGGAAACACCATATATTTT.

The rearrangement joins TRBV4-1 to TRBJ2-7; TRBD2 matches 10 bases. J was trimmed by 1 base and V by 0 bases; bases with no gene match: 9. CDR3 length: 18 residues. Germline lookup yields CDR1 MGHRA and CDR2 YSYEKL. The CDR3, as DNA: TGCGCCAGCAGCCAAGAGGCTAGCGGGAGTGGGGCTTCCTACGAGCAGTACTTC. This encodes CASSQEASGSGASYEQYF.

In DNA form, the CDR3 reads TGTGCCAGTAGCAGAGGACAGGACTACGAGCAGTACTTC. It specifies CASSRGQDYEQYF. This chain connects TRBV19 to TRBJ2-7, with 7 bases fitting TRBD1. The CDR3 is 13 amino acids. Germline loops: CDR1 LNHDA, CDR2 SQIVND (reference sequence). Losses at the gene ends were 6 bases for V and 3 bases for J; bases not matched to a gene: 5.

The rearrangement joins TRBV6-6 to TRBJ1-2; 9 bases line up with TRBD1. The ends lost 4 bases at V and 3 bases at J; junction bases unmatched: 9. There are 16 residues in the CDR3. Germline V gene sequence: CDR1 MNHNY, CDR2 SVGAGI (reference sequence). The CDR3, as DNA: TGTGCCAGCAGTTCGTCCCGGGACAGGGTAGACTATGGCTACACCTTC. This codes for CASSSSRDRVDYGYTF.

The chain joins TRBV20-1 to TRBJ1-6, with a tentative D call TRBD1 (6 bases). Trimming left V 3 bases short and J 7 bases short, with 10 bases between. This CDR3 spans 13 amino acids. Germline-derived CDR1 and CDR2 are DFQATT and SNEGSKA (reference sequence). The CDR3 bases are TGCAGTGCTAGTGAACAGGGCAATTCACCCCTCCACTTT. This encodes CSASEQGNSPLHF.

The chain carries TRBV4-3 and TRBJ2-7, with 8 nucleotides matching TRBD1. CDR1 and CDR2 (germline): LGHNA, YSLEER. The CDR3 has 13 amino acids. J lost 5 bases, V lost 5 bases, and 5 bases had no gene match. CDR3: CASSYTQGDEQYF. For the CDR3, the DNA is TGCGCCAGCAGCTATACACAGGGGGACGAGCAGTACTTC.

The chain recombines TRBV2 with TRBJ2-7, with D hard to call. This CDR3 spans 16 amino acids. Trimming took off 6 bases at V and 0 bases at J, with 18 bases between the two ends. Germline lookup yields CDR1 SNHLY and CDR2 FYNNEI. The CDR3 sequence: CASRPGDGLGSYEQYF. CDR3 nucleotide sequence: TGTGCCAGCAGACCCGGAGACGGATTGGGCTCCTACGAGCAGTACTTC.

The V and J genes are TRBV6-2 or TRBV6-3 and TRBJ1-4; D unclear. V lost 2 bases, J lost 0 bases, and 7 bases lay in between. Germline values: CDR1 MNHEY, CDR2 SVGEGT. The CDR3 is 15 amino acids. This chain's CDR3 is CASSYVRATNEKLFF. CDR3 in DNA: TGTGCCAGCAGTTACGTCCGGGCAACTAATGAAAAACTGTTTTTT.

The V call is TRBV28, the J call TRBJ2-5; 7 nucleotides line up with TRBD1. Germline V gives CDR1 MDHEN, CDR2 SYDVKM. The CDR3 covers 13 residues. With V trimmed by 3 bases and J by 7 bases, 5 bases remained unmatched. This chain's CDR3 is CASSLGQTGTQYF. The CDR3 DNA reads TGTGCCAGCAGTTTGGGACAGACGGGGACCCAGTACTTC.

The chain uses TRBV18 and TRBJ1-1; no clear D. This CDR3 has 13 residues. Germline CDR1 KGHSH, CDR2 LQKENI. V lost 2 bases, J lost 6 bases, and 10 bases lay in between. The CDR3 loop is CASSPGVKAEAFF. The CDR3 nucleotides read TGTGCCAGCTCACCAGGAGTCAAGGCTGAAGCTTTCTTT.